The 26 T cell receptor beta chains below come from one sample, sequenced in a study of PD-L1 blockade in urothelial cancer. Libraries were prepared by immunoSEQ multiplex PCR; TCRdb keeps only in-frame clonotypes and omits some of them. Of tens of thousands of clones in the sample, over 75% were seen once. This material consisted of PBMCs, taken around atezolizumab (anti-PD-L1) treatment. The receptors derive from a man aged 65-85 years with urothelial cancer.

The J gene is TRBJ1-1, the V gene TRBV25-1, with D perhaps matching TRBD1 (5 bases). The germline V gene encodes CDR1 MGHDK and CDR2 SYGVNS. Trimming took 5 bases from V and 5 from J, leaving 15 bases between them. The CDR3 extends over 14 amino acids. CDR3 sequence reads: CASSRGGWGTEAFF. For the CDR3, the DNA is TGTGCCAGCAGTCGCGGGGGATGGGGAACTGAAGCTTTCTTT.

This clone turned up a few times. The chain couples TRBV6-1 to TRBJ1-2; tentatively, D is TRBD1 (6 bases). Trimming left V 7 bases short and J 4 bases short, with 13 bases between. The CDR3 length is 13 residues. Germline-derived CDR1 and CDR2 are MNHNS and SASEGT. CDR3 loop: CASTQGRVYGYTF. DNA for the CDR3: TGTGCCAGCACGCAGGGGCGCGTCTATGGCTACACCTTC.

J is TRBJ1-5 and V is TRBV9, with D uncertain. The CDR3 sequence is 15 residues long. CDR1 is SGDLS and CDR2 is YYNGEE in the germline V gene. V was cut by 0 bases and J by 4 bases, with 11 bases left in between. CDR3 amino acids: CASSVEGQANQPQHF. The CDR3 coding sequence is TGTGCCAGCAGCGTAGAAGGCCAGGCAAATCAGCCCCAGCATTTT.

The CDR3 loop reads CAIRQNVNNEQFF. CDR3 DNA: TGTGCCATCAGACAGAACGTGAACAATGAGCAGTTCTTC. J is TRBJ2-1 and V is TRBV10-3; unclear D gene. Germline V lookup: CDR1 ENHRY, CDR2 SYGVKD. V lost 6 bases to trimming and J lost 5 bases, with 11 bases between them. The CDR3 is 13 residues long.

Remarks on this clone: The CDR3 end shows no conserved phenylalanine or tryptophan, and so a read error is likely. No DNA is shown, since the ends of the CDR3 on it are uncertain; the CDR3 is the one TCRdb lists. CDR3 in amino acids: CASSDPPLPGV. The chain couples TRBV6-4 to TRBJ2-2; the table names TRBD2, a call not compared with the DNA. The CDR3 has 11 residues if both end residues are counted. The germline CDR1 and CDR2 sequences are MRHNA and SNTAGT.

This clone was seen a handful of times. The rearrangement links TRBV10-3 to TRBJ2-5, with D possibly TRBD1 on 5 matching bases. V was trimmed by 0 bases and J by 4 bases, leaving 6 bases between them. In germline, CDR1 is ENHRY, CDR2 SYGVKD. This CDR3 has 13 amino acids. DNA for the CDR3: TGTGCCATCAGTGAGTCGCAGGGAGAGACCCAGTACTTC. It specifies CAISESQGETQYF.

The chain is built from TRBV19 and TRBJ1-5; no clear D gene. The CDR3 is made up of 16 amino acids. Germline V lookup: CDR1 LNHDA, CDR2 SQIVND (reference sequence). V was clipped by 4 bases and J by 0 bases, with 13 bases between them. The CDR3 here is CASSTAPGYSNQPQHF. The CDR3 DNA reads TGTGCCAGTAGTACCGCCCCGGGGTATAGCAATCAGCCCCAGCATTTT. Filled out from reference TRBV19 and TRBJ1-5, the complete variable domain reads DGGITQSPKYLFRKEGQNVTLSCEQNLNHDAMYWYRQDPGQGLRLIYYSQIVNDFQKGDIAEGYSVSREKKESFPLTVTSAQKNPTAFYLCASSTAPGYSNQPQHFGDGTRLSIL.

The V call is TRBV7-3, the J call TRBJ1-2; D is possibly TRBD1 (5 bases). Germline CDR1 is SGHTA and CDR2 is FQGTGA. The CDR3 spans 13 residues. The V and J ends lost 3 bases and 2 bases respectively, with 7 bases between them. In nucleotides, the CDR3 is TGTGCCAGCAGCTTCGGGGGGAACTATGGCTACACCTTC. Translating it yields CASSFGGNYGYTF.

The chain has TRBV5-8 and TRBJ2-4, with D possibly TRBD1 on 7 matching bases. The CDR3 is 19 amino acids. Trimming left V 0 bases short and J 8 bases short, with 27 bases between. In germline, CDR1 is SGHTS, CDR2 YDEGEE. The CDR3 DNA is TGTGCCAGCAGCTTGGCTCTCCCAGGGGGGAGGACTTGGGGCGACATTCAGTACTTC. This translates into CASSLALPGGRTWGDIQYF.

V usage is TRBV2 and J usage is TRBJ1-1; no clear D gene. The germline V gene encodes CDR1 SNHLY and CDR2 FYNNEI. The V and J ends lost 4 bases and 6 bases respectively, with 12 bases between them. The CDR3 has 13 amino acids. DNA of the CDR3: TGTGCCAGCAGTGCCACGGGAGGTGCTGAAGCTTTCTTT. Its protein product is CASSATGGAEAFF.

The genes are TRBV7-9 and TRBJ2-5; the match to TRBD2 covers 13 bases. Germline V lookup: CDR1 SEHNR, CDR2 FQNEAQ (reference sequence). This CDR3 contains 17 residues. V shed 3 bases and J 1 base; nucleotides not matched to a gene: 5. The CDR3 region is CASSFRGLAGFQETQYF. CDR3 sequence (DNA): TGTGCCAGCAGCTTCCGGGGACTAGCGGGATTCCAAGAGACCCAGTACTTC.

This chain joins TRBV30 and TRBJ1-4; TRBD1 matches 12 bases. Germline V gene lookup returns CDR1 GTSNPN and CDR2 SVGIG (reference sequence). This CDR3 contains 14 residues. The V and J ends lost 5 bases and 6 bases, in that order; junction bases with no gene match: 4. The CDR3 here is CAWGTGGIDEKLFF. The CDR3 bases are TGTGCCTGGGGGACAGGGGGCATTGATGAAAAACTGTTTTTT.

V gene TRBV5-4 combines with J gene TRBJ1-5; no firm D call. The CDR3 contains 14 residues. In germline, CDR1 is SGHNT, CDR2 YYREEE (reference sequence). Deletions cut 0 bases from V and 6 bases from J, with 10 bases between. CDR3 loop: CASSLGLAGQPQHF. CDR3 coding DNA: TGTGCCAGCAGCTTGGGGTTAGCTGGTCAGCCCCAGCATTTT.

The chain has TRBV14 and TRBJ1-4; TRBD1 is a possible D gene (5 bases). Between the trimmed V and J ends, which lost 6 bases and 4 bases, there was a span of 18 bases. Germline V gene sequence: CDR1 SGHDN, CDR2 FVKESK. The CDR3 runs to 16 residues. The CDR3 coding sequence is TGTGCCAGCAGTACAAGAATAGCAGGGCTTAATGAAAAACTGTTTTTT. It is translated as CASSTRIAGLNEKLFF.

This chain uses TRBV29-1 with TRBJ1-3; the match to TRBD1 covers 12 bases. The CDR3 sequence is 14 residues long. Trimming cost V 6 bases and J 2 bases; bases outside gene matches: 2. CDR1 and CDR2 from the germline V gene are SQVTM and ANQGSEA. The CDR3 DNA reads TGCAGCGTCGGGACAGGGGGCGCTGGAAACACCATATATTTT. Amino acid sequence: CSVGTGGAGNTIYF. The full variable domain, with the rest looked up from reference TRBV29-1 and TRBJ1-3, is SAVISQKPSRDICQRGTSLTIQCQVDSQVTMMFWYRQQPGQSLTLIATANQGSEATYESGFVIDKFPISRPNLTFSTLTVSNMSPEDSSIYLCSVGTGGAGNTIYFGEGSWLTVV.

The DNA of the CDR3 is TGTGCCAGCAGTTCGGGGACTAGCGTCCGCAATGAGCAGTTCTTC. This gives the protein CASSSGTSVRNEQFF. The genes are TRBV27 and TRBJ2-1; the match to TRBD2 covers 10 bases. V lost 4 bases, J lost 6 bases, and 6 bases stayed unmatched. The CDR3 loop spans 15 amino acids. Germline-derived CDR1 and CDR2 are MNHEY and SMNVEV (reference sequence).

The chain uses TRBV28 and TRBJ1-4; TRBD1 aligns across 7 bases. Germline CDR1 is MDHEN and CDR2 is SYDVKM. Unmatched junction bases numbered 11, after V lost 5 bases and J lost 8 bases. CDR3 length: 15 residues. CDR3 loop: CASSPQTGSGEKLFF. DNA of the CDR3: TGTGCCAGCAGTCCGCAGACAGGGTCTGGGGAAAAACTGTTTTTT.

This clone came up a few times. The rearrangement joins TRBV6-4 to TRBJ2-2; no reliable D call. Germline values: CDR1 MRHNA, CDR2 SNTAGT. The CDR3 extends over 15 amino acids. V lost 3 bases to trimming and J lost 2 bases, with 10 bases between them. In DNA, the CDR3 is TGTGCCAGCAGTGAACGCACAGCAAACACCGGGGAGCTGTTTTTT. Translating gives CASSERTANTGELFF.

The V call is TRBV9, the J call TRBJ2-2; maybe TRBD2 (6 bases). There are 15 residues in the CDR3. The germline V gene has CDR1 SGDLS and CDR2 YYNGEE. The V gene lost 5 bases and the J gene lost 1 base, with 12 bases spanning the gap. The CDR3 sequence is CASRFGTQNTGELFF. DNA for the CDR3: TGTGCCAGCAGATTCGGGACTCAGAACACCGGGGAGCTGTTTTTT.

The chain links TRBV19 to TRBJ1-6, with a possible D match to TRBD1 (6 bases). This CDR3 comprises 16 residues. Germline V gene lookup returns CDR1 LNHDA and CDR2 SQIVND (reference sequence). Trimming cost V 4 bases and J 4 bases, with 14 bases left between them. The CDR3 is CASSSSGTLYNSPLHF. The CDR3 DNA is TGTGCCAGTAGTAGCTCCGGGACACTATATAATTCACCCCTCCACTTT. The full variable domain, rest sourced from reference TRBV19 and TRBJ1-6, is DGGITQSPKYLFRKEGQNVTLSCEQNLNHDAMYWYRQDPGQGLRLIYYSQIVNDFQKGDIAEGYSVSREKKESFPLTVTSAQKNPTAFYLCASSSSGTLYNSPLHFGNGTRLTVT.

V usage is TRBV5-6 and J usage is TRBJ2-5; 7 nucleotides line up with TRBD2. Germline V gene sequence: CDR1 SGHDT, CDR2 YYEEEE. The V and J ends lost 2 bases and 5 bases, in that order; junction bases with no gene match: 3. This CDR3 has 13 amino acids. The CDR3 region has the DNA TGTGCCAGCAGCTTCGGGGGGTCGGAGACCCAGTACTTC. Its protein product is CASSFGGSETQYF.

The chain links TRBV15 to TRBJ2-7; 9 nucleotides match TRBD1. The CDR3 has 16 residues. Germline CDR1 LNHNV, CDR2 YYDKDF (reference sequence). Trimming removed 3 bases from V and 6 bases from J; junction bases left unmatched: 12. CDR3 sequence reads: CATSRPPGQGMREQYF. In nucleotides, the CDR3 is TGTGCCACCAGCAGGCCTCCGGGACAGGGAATGCGCGAGCAGTACTTC.

The chain employs TRBV5-5 and TRBJ1-2, with TRBD1 matching 9 bases. J was trimmed by 6 bases and V by 2 bases; bases with no gene match: 11. From germline, CDR1 is SGHKS and CDR2 YYEKEE (reference sequence). This CDR3 has 16 amino acids. CDR3 amino acids: CASSFTGQGVGNGYTF. CDR3 nucleotides: TGTGCCAGCAGCTTCACGGGACAGGGAGTTGGGAATGGCTACACCTTC.

The chain uses TRBV4-1 and TRBJ1-5; unclear D gene. The CDR3 totals 16 residues. The germline V gene has CDR1 MGHRA and CDR2 YSYEKL. Trimming stripped 0 bases from V and 3 bases from J, with 12 bases between. Here the CDR3 DNA reads TGCGCCAGCAGCCAAGATCCCCTCCAGGCCAATCAGCCCCAGCATTTT. Translating gives CASSQDPLQANQPQHF.

This sequence joins TRBV27 and TRBJ2-7, with D tentatively TRBD2 (6 bases). The V and J ends lost 5 bases and 4 bases respectively, with 21 bases between them. The CDR3 extends over 16 amino acids. Germline values: CDR1 MNHEY, CDR2 SMNVEV (reference sequence). The CDR3 DNA follows: TGTGCCAGCAGTCCGGATGGGTGGGCTGGGACTTACGAGCAGTACTTC. Its translation: CASSPDGWAGTYEQYF.

The chain uses TRBV12-5 and TRBJ2-1; 13 nucleotides align to TRBD2. Germline V gives CDR1 LGHNT, CDR2 FRNRAP. The junction had 3 bases not matched to a gene; V was cut back by 1 base and J by 6 bases. The length of the CDR3 is 16 residues. The CDR3 sequence: CASGLGTSGGLNEQFF. For the CDR3, the DNA is TGTGCTAGTGGTTTGGGGACTAGCGGGGGCCTCAATGAGCAGTTCTTC.